This TCR beta chain was obtained from a study of OX40 agonist ivuxolimab in advanced cancers. Only in-frame clones appear in the TCRdb table, and some are missing; sequencing was by immunoSEQ multiplex PCR. The sample holds roughly 80,000 clones, roughly 80% seen once. This clone was observed at least ten times. The sample consisted of CD4+ or CD8+ T cells sorted from blood, taken in a trial of the OX40 agonist ivuxolimab. This clonotype was sampled from an adult with an advanced solid tumor such as melanoma, head and neck, liver or kidney cancer.

Written as DNA, the CDR3 is TGTGCCAGCAGCTTAGGTCCCCCACCCCTCCACTTT. Translated: CASSLGPPPLHF. The V and J genes are TRBV7-2 and TRBJ1-6; D gene uncertain. CDR1 is SGHTA, CDR2 FQGNSA, per germline. CDR3 length: 12 residues. Between the trimmed V and J ends, which lost 1 base and 11 bases, there was a span of 6 bases.